This entry lists 15 T cell receptor beta chains sequenced from one sample in a study of blood T cell repertoires in COVID-19. Measured with immunoSEQ multiplex PCR; TCRdb has only the in-frame clones, and not every one. The sample shows tens of thousands of clones, approximately 80% of them seen only once. Sequencing was performed on peripheral blood. The receptors shown here come from a human donor in a cohort sampled during active COVID-19.

This chain joins TRBV4-1 and TRBJ2-5; weak D call: TRBD1 (6 bases). V lost 1 base and J 5 bases, leaving 26 bases between the germline ends. This CDR3 spans 19 amino acids. Germline CDR1 is MGHRA and CDR2 is YSYEKL. The chain's CDR3 is CASSQVFPAETGVLETQYF. The CDR3, as DNA: TGCGCCAGCAGCCAAGTCTTTCCCGCCGAGACAGGCGTGTTGGAGACCCAGTACTTC.

The V and J genes are TRBV19 and TRBJ2-5; D perhaps matches TRBD2 (6 bases). This CDR3 has 14 amino acids. V was cut by 4 bases and J by 2 bases, with 11 bases left in between. Germline V CDR1 and CDR2: LNHDA, SQIVND (reference sequence). The CDR3 sequence is CASSTTRRQETQYF. The CDR3 DNA reads as TGTGCCAGTAGTACGACTAGGCGTCAAGAGACCCAGTACTTC.

The rearrangement joins TRBV19 to TRBJ2-3; TRBD2 agrees at 13 bases. The germline V gene has CDR1 LNHDA and CDR2 SQIVND (reference sequence). The CDR3 consists of 16 residues. V dropped 6 bases and J dropped 3; count of bases not matched to a gene: 6. Here the CDR3 DNA reads TGTGCCAGTAGAAGGACTAGCGGGAGTTTTACAGATACGCAGTATTTT. The encoded protein is CASRRTSGSFTDTQYF.

The CDR3 DNA follows: TGTGCCAGCAGCACAACCGGGACTAGCGGTTCCTACGAGCAGTACTTC. This translates into CASSTTGTSGSYEQYF. V gene TRBV9 combines with J gene TRBJ2-7; 11 nucleotides align to TRBD2. Germline V gene data show CDR1 as SGDLS and CDR2 as YYNGEE. V lost 4 bases to trimming and J lost 1 base; unmatched junction nucleotides: 7. This CDR3 comprises 16 residues.

The V call is TRBV5-4, the J call TRBJ2-1; D unresolved. The CDR3 contains 11 residues. Per the germline V gene, CDR1 is SGHNT and CDR2 is YYREEE (reference sequence). V lost 3 bases and J 4 bases, leaving 2 bases between the germline ends. The CDR3 DNA reads as TGTGCCAGCAGCTCTTACAATGAGCAGTTCTTC. This sequence encodes CASSSYNEQFF. Using reference TRBV5-4 and TRBJ2-1 for the parts outside the CDR3, the full variable domain is ETGVTQSPTHLIKTRGQQVTLRCSSQSGHNTVSWYQQALGQGPQFIFQYYREEENGRGNFPPRFSGLQFPNYSSELNVNALELDDSALYLCASSSYNEQFFGPGTRLTVL.

The chain combines TRBV6-5 with TRBJ1-1; TRBD1 aligns across 8 bases. The CDR3 has 13 amino acids. The V gene end was trimmed by 6 bases and the J gene end by 8 bases; junction bases not matched to a gene: 8. Germline CDR1 and CDR2: MNHEY and SVGAGI. The CDR3 DNA reads TGTGCCAGCAGACTTCAACAGGGGGGGGAAGCTTTCTTT. Its protein product is CASRLQQGGEAFF.

The chain recombines TRBV2 with TRBJ2-7; 7 positions match TRBD2. The CDR3 spans 12 residues. CDR1 SNHLY and CDR2 FYNNEI come from the germline V gene. Trimming cost V 6 bases and J 5 bases; bases outside gene matches: 4. The DNA for the CDR3 is TGTGCCAGCAGGGCGGGAGTGGACGAGCAGTACTTC. Protein: CASRAGVDEQYF. The full variable domain, with the rest looked up from reference TRBV2 and TRBJ2-7, is EPEVTQTPSHQVTQMGQEVILRCVPISNHLYFYWYRQILGQKVEFLVSFYNNEISEKSEIFDDQFSVERPDGSNFTLKIRSTKLEDSAMYFCASRAGVDEQYFGPGTRLTVT.

The chain is built from TRBV5-1 and TRBJ2-1; maybe TRBD1 (5 bases). V lost 0 bases and J lost 8, with 18 bases in between. The CDR3 length is 16 residues. Germline CDR1 reads SGHRS; CDR2 reads YFSETQ. CDR3 bases: TGCGCCAGCAGCTTGGTCGGCCAGGGCTGGGTTGATGAGCAGTTCTTC. It yields the protein CASSLVGQGWVDEQFF.

This clone has just one count. This rearrangement joins TRBV19 to TRBJ2-1; no reliable D call. The CDR3 length is 13 residues. Trimming cost V 2 bases and J 7 bases, with 9 bases left between them. Germline CDR1 and CDR2: LNHDA and SQIVND (reference sequence). CDR3 in DNA: TGTGCCAGTAGTATACTTTTCGGTAATGAGCAGTTCTTC. Protein product: CASSILFGNEQFF.

The chain is built from TRBV28 and TRBJ2-1; D call uncertain. This CDR3 spans 14 amino acids. CDR1 and CDR2 from the germline V gene are MDHEN and SYDVKM. Trimming cost V 6 bases and J 0 bases, with 9 bases left between them. In DNA form, the CDR3 reads TGTGCCAGCAGCGGCGGAAGCTCCTACAATGAGCAGTTCTTC. Encoded protein: CASSGGSSYNEQFF.

This sequence joins TRBV27 and TRBJ2-2; D unclear. This CDR3 contains 15 residues. Germline-derived CDR1 and CDR2 are MNHEY and SMNVEV (reference sequence). Trimming removed 2 bases at V and 0 bases at J, with 7 bases between. Here the CDR3 reads CASSLTQSNTGELFF. CDR3 nucleotide sequence: TGTGCCAGCAGTTTAACGCAGTCGAACACCGGGGAGCTGTTTTTT.

The chain is built from TRBV9 and TRBJ1-4, with D unclear. CDR1 and CDR2 from the germline V gene are SGDLS and YYNGEE. Trimming left V 3 bases short and J 7 bases short, with 22 bases between. The CDR3 runs 17 residues. CDR3 sequence reads: CASSAQPGISLGEKLFF. In nucleotides, the CDR3 is TGTGCCAGCAGCGCCCAACCCGGGATATCTCTCGGTGAAAAACTGTTTTTT.

V and J are TRBV7-3 and TRBJ2-7; 9 nucleotides line up with TRBD2. Germline V gene data show CDR1 as SGHTA and CDR2 as FQGTGA. The V and J ends lost 5 bases and 1 base, in that order; junction bases with no gene match: 6. This CDR3 spans 15 amino acids. The CDR3 DNA reads TGTGCCAGCAGCCGATATAGCGGGAGTTCCTACGAGCAGTACTTC. This encodes CASSRYSGSSYEQYF.

The rearrangement uses TRBV5-1 and TRBJ2-7, with D maybe TRBD2 (9 bases). The CDR3 extends over 14 amino acids. V was trimmed by 9 bases and J by 0 bases, leaving 16 bases between them. Germline V gene lookup returns CDR1 SGHRS and CDR2 YFSETQ. CDR3: CATAGGTGSYEQYF. CDR3 DNA: TGCGCCACCGCGGGGGGGACAGGCTCCTACGAGCAGTACTTC.

This clone turned up a few times. This chain connects TRBV27 to TRBJ2-7, with D possibly TRBD1 on 6 matching bases. V lost 4 bases and J 2 bases, leaving 15 bases between the germline ends. Per germline, CDR1 MNHEY and CDR2 SMNVEV (reference sequence). The CDR3 spans 15 residues. CDR3 sequence: CASSSTGTKAYEQYF. The CDR3 DNA reads TGTGCCAGCAGTTCCACCGGGACAAAGGCCTACGAGCAGTACTTC.